The 13 T cell receptor beta chains below come from one sample, sequenced in a study of blood T cell repertoires in COVID-19. Here immunoSEQ multiplex PCR was the method, and the copy in TCRdb shows in-frame clones only, minus some. The sample contains about 80,000 clones, about four fifths of which appear only once. The sequencing sample was made of peripheral blood. The receptors shown here come from a human donor in a cohort sampled during active COVID-19.

The V and J genes are TRBV4-1 and TRBJ2-1, with a tentative D call TRBD2 (7 bases). CDR3 length: 16 amino acids. V was shortened by 4 bases and J by 7 bases, with 20 bases between the two germline ends. CDR1 and CDR2 (germline): MGHRA, YSYEKL. The CDR3 DNA is TGCGCCAGCAGCCGCTGGACGGGGGGCCGAGGGAATGAGCAGTTCTTC. Its protein is CASSRWTGGRGNEQFF.

The V and J genes are TRBV30 and TRBJ1-2; D is uncertain. The CDR3 totals 14 residues. The V end was cut by 0 bases, the J end by 0 bases, with 8 bases between. CDR1 GTSNPN and CDR2 SVGIG come from the germline V gene (reference sequence). CDR3 DNA: TGTGCCTGGAGTGTGCCAGGATCTAACTATGGCTACACCTTC. It is translated as CAWSVPGSNYGYTF.

The V gene is TRBV19, the J gene TRBJ1-4; 9 nucleotides agree with TRBD1. Germline V lookup: CDR1 LNHDA, CDR2 SQIVND (reference sequence). J was trimmed by 6 bases and V by 7 bases; bases with no gene match: 3. The CDR3 is 13 residues long. In nucleotides, the CDR3 is TGTGCCAGTAAAGGGGACAGGGATGAAAAACTGTTTTTT. Protein sequence: CASKGDRDEKLFF.

The rearrangement joins TRBV28 to TRBJ1-5; D is uncertain. From germline, CDR1 is MDHEN and CDR2 SYDVKM. Trimming stripped 4 bases from V and 4 bases from J, with 8 bases between. CDR3 length: 13 amino acids. The CDR3 region is CASSWRDNQPQHF. CDR3 DNA sequence: TGTGCCAGCAGTTGGAGGGATAATCAGCCCCAGCATTTT.

In this sample, this clone turned up a few times. This chain uses TRBV19 with TRBJ1-5; no firm D call. CDR3 length equals 15 residues. V gave up 7 bases and J gave up 1 base, with 14 bases separating them. The germline gives CDR1 LNHDA, CDR2 SQIVND (reference sequence). In DNA form, the CDR3 reads TGTGCCAGTACCCCGTCGAGCCGCAGCAATCAGCCCCAGCATTTT. Translated: CASTPSSRSNQPQHF.

The chain has TRBV5-1 and TRBJ2-5; 8 nucleotides agree with TRBD1. The CDR3 extends over 13 amino acids. The V gene end was trimmed by 4 bases and the J gene end by 4 bases; junction bases not matched to a gene: 3. Looked up from germline, CDR1 is SGHRS and CDR2 is YFSETQ. The CDR3 sequence: CASSAGGAETQYF. CDR3 nucleotides: TGCGCCAGCAGCGCAGGGGGCGCAGAGACCCAGTACTTC.

This sequence joins TRBV2 and TRBJ1-6; possibly TRBD1 for D (5 bases). Per germline, CDR1 SNHLY and CDR2 FYNNEI. The CDR3 sequence is 14 residues long. V lost 2 bases to trimming and J lost 7 bases, with 9 bases between them. CDR3 loop: CASSESGQNSPLHF. The CDR3 DNA reads TGTGCCAGCAGTGAATCAGGGCAAAATTCACCCCTCCACTTT.

The chain has TRBV10-3 and TRBJ2-1; D perhaps matches TRBD1 (5 bases). The V gene's germline CDR1 is ENHRY and CDR2 SYGVKD. The CDR3 loop spans 12 amino acids. V lost 5 bases and J lost 8, with 10 bases in between. The CDR3 is CAISQLGDEQFF. As DNA, the CDR3 is TGTGCCATCAGTCAGTTAGGGGATGAGCAGTTCTTC.

This chain connects TRBV28 to TRBJ1-2; 11 bases agree with TRBD1. This CDR3 is built from 13 residues. Germline CDR1 MDHEN, CDR2 SYDVKM. V lost 6 bases to trimming and J lost 10 bases; unmatched junction nucleotides: 7. The CDR3 DNA sequence: TGTGCCAGCAGAATCCCGGGACAGGGGGACTACACCTTC. It translates to CASRIPGQGDYTF.

The chain uses TRBV30 and TRBJ2-1, with D perhaps TRBD1 (5 bases). Germline lookup yields CDR1 GTSNPN and CDR2 SVGIG (reference sequence). Between the trimmed V and J ends, which lost 2 bases and 2 bases, there was a span of 7 bases. CDR3 size: 13 residues. The CDR3 sequence is CAWSPGTYNEQFF. Here the CDR3 DNA reads TGTGCCTGGAGTCCAGGGACCTACAATGAGCAGTTCTTC.

This rearrangement joins TRBV11-2 to TRBJ2-1; TRBD1 matches 7 bases. The CDR3 extends over 12 amino acids. The V segment lost 2 bases and the J segment 15 bases; nucleotides outside the gene matches: 7. The germline V gene has CDR1 SGHAT and CDR2 FQNNGV. The CDR3 bases are TGTGCCAGCAGCTTAAATAACAGGGGTTCGTTCTTC. Translated, it gives CASSLNNRGSFF. The complete variable domain, with remaining parts taken from reference TRBV11-2 and TRBJ2-1, reads EAGVAQSPRYKIIEKRQSVAFWCNPISGHATLYWYQQILGQGPKLLIQFQNNGVVDDSQLPKDRFSAERLKGVDSTLKIQPAKLEDSAVYLCASSLNNRGSFFGPGTRLTVL.

The sample holds a few counts of this clone. This chain links TRBV19 with TRBJ1-6; 10 nucleotides match TRBD1. From germline, CDR1 is LNHDA and CDR2 SQIVND (reference sequence). Trimming removed 4 bases from V and 7 bases from J; junction bases left unmatched: 7. The CDR3 loop spans 16 amino acids. CDR3 sequence: CASSSDRGRINSPLHF. Written as DNA, the CDR3 is TGTGCCAGTAGTAGTGACAGGGGGCGGATCAATTCACCCCTCCACTTT. The full variable domain, with the rest looked up from reference TRBV19 and TRBJ1-6, is DGGITQSPKYLFRKEGQNVTLSCEQNLNHDAMYWYRQDPGQGLRLIYYSQIVNDFQKGDIAEGYSVSREKKESFPLTVTSAQKNPTAFYLCASSSDRGRINSPLHFGNGTRLTVT.

This sequence joins TRBV11-2 and TRBJ2-7; D might be TRBD2 (6 bases). The CDR3 extends over 17 amino acids. Trimming cost V 5 bases and J 3 bases, with 23 bases left between them. Germline V lookup: CDR1 SGHAT, CDR2 FQNNGV. Here the CDR3 DNA reads TGTGCCAGCAGCCCTAGCGTGGGTCGGGGTTGGGACTACGAGCAGTACTTC. Its translation: CASSPSVGRGWDYEQYF.